Sequencing of this T cell receptor (beta chain) was carried out in a study of metastatic and nonmetastatic thyroid tumors (dated by TCRdb to the early 2020s). At the level of the whole study: For patients with malignant and with benign thyroid disease, the researchers compared repertoires between peripheral blood samples and tumor or nodule tissue samples.

As concerns this clone: This receptor's antigen is unknown. No quality values exist for individual bases; no much larger clone is one base distant.

Its CDR3 holds 12 amino acids, cysteine through phenylalanine. Only the CDR3 portion is preserved as DNA: 36 bases, with reading frame beginning at the first base. Between the V and J ends, shortened by 7 bases and 2 bases respectively, the junction contains 12 bases. The germline V gene (reference sequence) provides CDR1 GTSNPN and CDR2 SVGIG. Before undergoing thyroid surgery, none of the patients had been given any kind of treatment. Using T-cell receptor beta sequencing, the researchers looked back retrospectively at clinical samples from patients, gathered between about 2012 and 2018. The library was prepared using PCR. The run used an Illumina HiSeq 4000. The TCR beta-chain CDR3 region of each patient was profiled by high-throughput sequencing. The authors processed their data as follows. A classifier to discriminate distant-metastatic papillary thyroid cancer patients was built from CDR3 differences across clinicopathological groups. To measure repertoire diversity the researchers used the Shannon index, while the Morisita-Horn index served to gauge how similar the tumor and blood repertoires were. The public reads were reanalyzed by TCRdb: fastp trimming at Q25, MiXCR alignment, in-frame beta chains only. Here the V and J calls rest on TCRdb's processing, not on the authors' analysis. For this sample there are about 30,000 clones; around 25% appear just once. About 10% of the sample is taken by the ten largest.

What the study reported, not specific to this receptor: In both blood and tumor samples, malignant tumors were reported to have significantly higher TCR beta diversity than benign nodules.

This receptor chain uses TRBV30 and TRBJ2-7; the D gene is unclear. This TCR was recovered from a female donor with papillary thyroid cancer or a benign thyroid nodule (not recorded which). Some clones in this sample may be carry-over from other donors' samples. Sequencing input: blood. The DNA sequence reads TGTGCCTTATCGACGGTGGCCTACGAGCAGTACTTC. Its protein product is CALSTVAYEQYF.